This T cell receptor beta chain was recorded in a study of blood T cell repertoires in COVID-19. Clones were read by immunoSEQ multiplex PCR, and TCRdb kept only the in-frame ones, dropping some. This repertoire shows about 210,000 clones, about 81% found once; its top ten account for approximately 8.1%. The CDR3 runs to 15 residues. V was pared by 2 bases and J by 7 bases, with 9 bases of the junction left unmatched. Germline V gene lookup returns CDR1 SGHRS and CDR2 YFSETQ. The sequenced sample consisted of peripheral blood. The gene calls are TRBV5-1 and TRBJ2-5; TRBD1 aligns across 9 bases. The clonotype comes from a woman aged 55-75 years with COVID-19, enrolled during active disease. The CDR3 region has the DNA TGCGCCAGCAGCTTTGGGGACAGGGTGGGAGCGACCCAGTACTTC. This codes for CASSFGDRVGATQYF.